Presented here are 18 T cell receptor beta chains from one specimen sequenced in a study of chemoradiotherapy in HPV16-positive cancers. Repertoires were generated with immunoSEQ multiplex PCR, while TCRdb's copy carries only in-frame clones and drops some. This table has about 32,000 clones, 88% appearing once. The specimen comprised blood, sampled from a patient who underwent chemoradiotherapy. The receptors stem from a human donor with HPV-associated anogenital cancer.

This chain uses TRBV20-1 with TRBJ1-1; unclear D gene. Germline-derived CDR1 and CDR2 are DFQATT and SNEGSKA (reference sequence). There are 11 residues in the CDR3. V lost 1 base and J 10 bases, leaving 10 bases between the germline ends. CDR3 amino acids: CSARGEGRAFF. In DNA form, the CDR3 reads TGCAGTGCTAGAGGGGAGGGCAGAGCTTTCTTT.

This chain uses TRBV14 with TRBJ2-7; weak D call: TRBD2 (6 bases). The germline V gene encodes CDR1 SGHDN and CDR2 FVKESK. Between the trimmed V and J ends, which lost 1 base and 12 bases, there was a span of 13 bases. CDR3 size: 12 residues. CDR3 region: CASSQGRVPLYF. For the CDR3, the DNA is TGTGCCAGCAGCCAAGGGAGGGTCCCACTGTACTTC.

V and J are TRBV4-1 and TRBJ1-1, with D unclear. Trimming removed 1 base from V and 4 bases from J, with 25 bases in between. CDR1 is MGHRA and CDR2 is YSYEKL in the germline V gene. The CDR3 totals 19 residues. CDR3 DNA sequence: TGCGCCAGCAGCCAAGTTTTACGTGGGAATAAACATGGAGGCACTGAAGCTTTCTTT. Encoded protein: CASSQVLRGNKHGGTEAFF.

The chain joins TRBV6-5 to TRBJ1-2, with a tentative D call TRBD1 (5 bases). The CDR3 spans 16 residues. Germline V lookup: CDR1 MNHEY, CDR2 SVGAGI. Trimming pared 0 bases from V and 5 bases from J, leaving 16 bases between. Here the CDR3 reads CASSYSSGTPTYGYTF. As DNA, the CDR3 is TGTGCCAGCAGTTACTCGAGTGGGACCCCCACTTATGGCTACACCTTC.

V and J are TRBV10-3 and TRBJ2-5, with D hard to call. CDR3 size: 12 residues. The V gene lost 2 bases and the J gene lost 2 bases, with 3 bases spanning the gap. Per the germline V gene, CDR1 is ENHRY and CDR2 is SYGVKD. The CDR3 DNA reads TGTGCCATCAGTGAGGCACAAGAGACCCAGTACTTC. Protein product: CAISEAQETQYF.

The genes are TRBV4-2 and TRBJ1-1; D gene unclear. The CDR3 has 15 amino acids. Germline V gives CDR1 LGHNA, CDR2 YNFKEQ. Trimming shortened V by 1 base and J by 4 bases, and 13 bases separated the two germline ends. The CDR3 region has the DNA TGTGCCAGCAGCCAAGGGGTAGGTGGGAGCACTGAAGCTTTCTTT. This gives the protein CASSQGVGGSTEAFF.

CDR3: CASSTGGVAVGYTF. The CDR3 region has the DNA TGTGCCAGCAGCACCGGGGGGGTCGCGGTGGGCTACACCTTC. The chain employs TRBV7-9 and TRBJ1-2; a weak D match, TRBD1 (5 bases). V lost 5 bases, J lost 8 bases, and 18 bases lay in between. Germline CDR1 SEHNR, CDR2 FQNEAQ (reference sequence). The CDR3 spans 14 residues.

V usage is TRBV6-5 and J usage is TRBJ1-6; D might be TRBD1 (6 bases). The V gene's germline CDR1 is MNHEY and CDR2 SVGAGI. The CDR3 runs to 14 residues. With 9 bases removed from V and 11 bases from J, the gap between germline ends came to 20 bases. CDR3 DNA sequence: TGTGCCAGTGGTCGTGGGGACACAAGCCCACCCCTCCACTTT. It yields the protein CASGRGDTSPPLHF.

The chain joins TRBV19 to TRBJ1-1, with D tentatively TRBD1 (5 bases). The CDR3 totals 15 residues. The V gene's germline CDR1 is LNHDA and CDR2 SQIVND (reference sequence). Trimming left V 8 bases short and J 0 bases short, with 16 bases between. CDR3 amino acids: CASRPTGGMNTEAFF. In nucleotides, the CDR3 is TGTGCCAGTCGTCCTACAGGTGGGATGAACACTGAAGCTTTCTTT.

The chain employs TRBV19 and TRBJ1-2; weak D call: TRBD1 (5 bases). This CDR3 spans 13 amino acids. Germline CDR1 LNHDA, CDR2 SQIVND (reference sequence). Trimming removed 7 bases at V and 4 bases at J, with 13 bases between. CDR3 in DNA: TGTGCCAGTAATCAAGGGGTCGGCTATGGCTACACCTTC. Protein: CASNQGVGYGYTF.

This clone is a singleton in its sample. The gene calls are TRBV4-1 and TRBJ2-5; maybe TRBD2 (6 bases). The germline V and J ends were trimmed by 5 bases and 4 bases, with 11 bases remaining between them. The CDR3 spans 13 residues. Germline V CDR1 and CDR2: MGHRA, YSYEKL. The CDR3, as DNA: TGCGCCAGCAGCTCCGGGAGCGGAGAGACCCAGTACTTC. Protein product: CASSSGSGETQYF.

This chain connects TRBV6-1 to TRBJ1-2; D remains ambiguous. Germline V gene data show CDR1 as MNHNS and CDR2 as SASEGT. Between the trimmed V and J ends, which lost 4 bases and 3 bases, there was a span of 15 bases. The CDR3 sequence is 15 residues long. The CDR3: CASSGRVGRDYGYTF. The CDR3 DNA follows: TGTGCCAGCAGTGGACGGGTGGGAAGAGACTATGGCTACACCTTC.

V usage is TRBV9 and J usage is TRBJ2-3, with 12 bases matching TRBD2. This CDR3 is 17 amino acids long. Germline V gene lookup returns CDR1 SGDLS and CDR2 YYNGEE. After removal of 3 bases from V and 7 bases from J, the junction contained 12 bases not matched to a gene. The CDR3 loop is CASSAGETSGGLNTQYF. CDR3 DNA sequence: TGTGCCAGCAGCGCAGGAGAAACTAGCGGGGGGTTGAATACGCAGTATTTT.

The chain combines TRBV19 with TRBJ2-1; 7 bases line up with TRBD2. CDR3 length: 15 amino acids. Trimming at V came to 3 bases and at J to 4 bases, leaving 6 bases not matched to a gene. In germline, CDR1 is LNHDA, CDR2 SQIVND (reference sequence). The CDR3 loop reads CASSIGLAVYNEQFF. The CDR3 bases are TGTGCCAGTAGTATCGGGCTAGCGGTATACAATGAGCAGTTCTTC.

This clone appeared once. The chain couples TRBV6-4 to TRBJ1-3, with a possible D match to TRBD1 (5 bases). Trimming took off 0 bases at V and 9 bases at J, with 9 bases between the two ends. Per germline, CDR1 MRHNA and CDR2 SNTAGT. This CDR3 has 13 amino acids. CDR3 in DNA: TGTGCCAGCAGTGACTCGATCGGGGGCACCATATATTTT. Translation: CASSDSIGGTIYF.

The chain carries TRBV7-6 and TRBJ2-5, with D hard to call. This CDR3 has 13 residues. The germline V gene has CDR1 SGHVS and CDR2 FNYEAQ. Trimming took off 5 bases at V and 2 bases at J, with 9 bases between the two ends. The CDR3 region is CASSPLGQETQYF. Written as DNA, the CDR3 is TGTGCCAGCAGCCCCTTGGGACAAGAGACCCAGTACTTC.

This chain links TRBV21-1 with TRBJ2-7. TRBV21-1 represents a pseudogene. CDR3 size: 11 residues. The CDR3 here is CASSPKEGQYF. In nucleotides, the CDR3 is TGTGCCAGCAGCCCTAAGGAAGGGCAGTACTTC.

The V call is TRBV11-3, the J call TRBJ2-1; D unresolved. Per the germline V gene, CDR1 is SGHNT and CDR2 is YENEEA. V shed 5 bases and J shed 0 bases, with 2 bases lying between them. This CDR3 has 12 amino acids. The CDR3 is CASSDSYNEQFF. In nucleotides, the CDR3 is TGTGCCAGCAGCGACTCCTACAATGAGCAGTTCTTC.